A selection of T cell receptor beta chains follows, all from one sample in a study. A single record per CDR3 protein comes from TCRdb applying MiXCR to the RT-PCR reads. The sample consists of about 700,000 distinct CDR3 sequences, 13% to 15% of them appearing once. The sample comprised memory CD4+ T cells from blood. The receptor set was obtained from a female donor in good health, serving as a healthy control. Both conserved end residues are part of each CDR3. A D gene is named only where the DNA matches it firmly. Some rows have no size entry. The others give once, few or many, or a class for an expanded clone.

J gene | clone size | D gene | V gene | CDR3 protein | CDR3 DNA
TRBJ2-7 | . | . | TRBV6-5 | CASSYSRPETYEQYF | TGTGCCAGCAGTTACTCCCGACCAGAAACCTACGAGCAGTACTTC
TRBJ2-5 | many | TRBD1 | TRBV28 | CASSSRGTGQETQYF | TGTGCCAGCAGCTCCCGAGGGACAGGACAAGAGACCCAGTACTTC
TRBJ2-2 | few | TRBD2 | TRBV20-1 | CSGRGGSTGELFF | TGCAGTGGCCGGGGGGGGAGCACCGGGGAGCTGTTTTTT
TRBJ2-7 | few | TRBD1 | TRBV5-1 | CASSGGGQTYSYEQYF | TGCGCCAGCAGCGGTGGGGGACAGACCTACTCCTACGAGCAGTACTTC
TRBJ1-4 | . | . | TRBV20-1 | CSAREYEKLFF | TGCAGTGCTAGAGAGTATGAAAAACTGTTTTTT
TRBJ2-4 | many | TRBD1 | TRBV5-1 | CASSGMGQKNIQYF | TGCGCCAGCAGTGGGATGGGACAGAAAAACATTCAGTACTTC
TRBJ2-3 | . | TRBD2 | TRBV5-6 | CASTLGASGTSTDTQYF | TGTGCCAGCACCCTGGGGGCTAGCGGGACTAGCACAGATACGCAGTATTTT
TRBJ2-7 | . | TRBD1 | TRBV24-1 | CATSPGQLPTYEQYF | TGTGCCACCAGTCCGGGACAGCTTCCCACCTACGAGCAGTACTTC
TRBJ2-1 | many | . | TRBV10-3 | CAISASSGQYNEQFF | TGTGCCATCAGTGCTTCCAGTGGACAGTACAATGAGCAGTTCTTC
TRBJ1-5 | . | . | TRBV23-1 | CASTRTFWSPQHF | TGCGCCAGCACCCGGACATTTTGGTCGCCCCAGCATTTT
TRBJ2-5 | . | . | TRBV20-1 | CSAPDVNQETQYF | TGCAGTGCTCCGGACGTAAACCAAGAGACCCAGTACTTC
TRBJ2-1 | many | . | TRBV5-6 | CASSLDWGVFNEQFF | TGTGCCAGCAGCTTGGATTGGGGGGTCTTCAATGAGCAGTTCTTC
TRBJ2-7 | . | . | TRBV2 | CASWTAYEQYF | TGTGCCAGCTGGACAGCCTACGAGCAGTACTTC
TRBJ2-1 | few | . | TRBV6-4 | CASSDPPGTRGYNEQFF | TGTGCCAGCAGTGACCCGCCCGGGACTCGAGGCTACAATGAGCAGTTCTTC
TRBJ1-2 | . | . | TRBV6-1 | CASSEATGRNHGYTF | TGTGCCAGCAGTGAAGCGACAGGAAGGAATCATGGCTACACCTTC
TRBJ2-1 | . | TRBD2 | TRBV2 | CASSPTSGSVNEQFF | TGTGCCAGCAGTCCGACTAGCGGGAGTGTTAATGAGCAGTTCTTC
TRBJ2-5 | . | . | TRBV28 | CASSPLDPGGSSGETQYF | TGTGCCAGCAGCCCCCTCGACCCGGGCGGTAGCAGCGGAGAGACCCAGTACTTC
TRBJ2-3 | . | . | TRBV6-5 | CASTSSSRADTQYF | TGTGCCAGCACCTCGTCTTCCAGGGCGGATACGCAGTATTTT
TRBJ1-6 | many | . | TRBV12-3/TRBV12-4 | CASSLALVKGALHF | TGTGCCAGCAGTTTAGCGCTGGTGAAGGGTGCCCTCCACTTT
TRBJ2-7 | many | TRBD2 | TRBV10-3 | CAIRHLAGGHEQYF | TGTGCCATCAGGCACCTAGCGGGAGGCCACGAGCAGTACTTC
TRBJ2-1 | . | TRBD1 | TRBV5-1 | CASSQMTGAYNEQFF | TGCGCCAGCAGCCAGATGACAGGGGCCTACAATGAGCAGTTCTTC